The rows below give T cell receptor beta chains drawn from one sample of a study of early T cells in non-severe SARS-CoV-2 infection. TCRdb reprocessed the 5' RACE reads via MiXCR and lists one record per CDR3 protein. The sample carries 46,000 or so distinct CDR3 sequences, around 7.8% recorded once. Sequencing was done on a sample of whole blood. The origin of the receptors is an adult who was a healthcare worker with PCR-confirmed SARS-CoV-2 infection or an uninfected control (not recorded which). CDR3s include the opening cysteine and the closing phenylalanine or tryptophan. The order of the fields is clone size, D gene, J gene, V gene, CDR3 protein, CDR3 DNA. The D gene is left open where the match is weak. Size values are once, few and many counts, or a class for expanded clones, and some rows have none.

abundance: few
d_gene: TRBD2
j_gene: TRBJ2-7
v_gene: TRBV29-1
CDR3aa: CSAQGLAGIYEQYF
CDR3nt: TGCAGCGCACAGGGACTAGCGGGTATCTACGAGCAGTACTTC

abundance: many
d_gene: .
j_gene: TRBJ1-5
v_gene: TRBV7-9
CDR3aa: CASSLFGDGSAQPQHF
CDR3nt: TGTGCCAGCAGCTTATTTGGGGACGGCTCAGCTCAGCCCCAGCATTTT

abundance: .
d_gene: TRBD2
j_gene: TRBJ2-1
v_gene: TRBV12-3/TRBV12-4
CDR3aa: CASTTSGGNYNEQFF
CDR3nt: TGTGCCAGTACTACTAGCGGGGGGAACTACAATGAGCAGTTCTTC

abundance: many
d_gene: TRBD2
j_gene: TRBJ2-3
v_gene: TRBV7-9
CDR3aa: CASSLLAGGRDTQYF
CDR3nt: TGTGCCAGCAGCCTACTAGCGGGGGGTCGAGATACGCAGTATTTT

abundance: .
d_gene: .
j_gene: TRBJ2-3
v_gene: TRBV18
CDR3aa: CASSPQRAADTQYF
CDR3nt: TGTGCCAGCTCTCCTCAGCGAGCGGCAGATACGCAGTATTTT

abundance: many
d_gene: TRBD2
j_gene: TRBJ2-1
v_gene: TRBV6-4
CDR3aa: CASSDTSGGYNEQFF
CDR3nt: TGTGCCAGCAGTGACACTAGCGGGGGGTACAATGAGCAGTTCTTC

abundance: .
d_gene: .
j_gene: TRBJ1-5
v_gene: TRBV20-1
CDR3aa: CSAGTDHSNQPQHF
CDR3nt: TGCAGTGCCGGGACTGACCATAGCAATCAGCCCCAGCATTTT

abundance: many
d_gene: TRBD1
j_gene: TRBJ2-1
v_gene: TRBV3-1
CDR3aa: CASSPPYTGDNEQFF
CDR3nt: TGTGCCAGCAGCCCCCCCTATACAGGGGACAATGAGCAGTTCTTC

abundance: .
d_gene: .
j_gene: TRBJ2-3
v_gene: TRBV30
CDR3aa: CAWRRHVQDTQYF
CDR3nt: TGTGCCTGGAGAAGACATGTTCAAGATACGCAGTATTTT

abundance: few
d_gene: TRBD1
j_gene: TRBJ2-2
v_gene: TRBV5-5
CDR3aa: CASSLNRGLISTGELFF
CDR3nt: TGTGCCAGCAGCCTGAACAGGGGGCTTATTAGCACCGGGGAGCTGTTTTTT

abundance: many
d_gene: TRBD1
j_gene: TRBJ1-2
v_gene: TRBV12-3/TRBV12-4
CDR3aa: CASSQGTGGSYGYTF
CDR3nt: TGTGCCAGCAGTCAAGGGACAGGCGGATCCTATGGCTACACCTTC

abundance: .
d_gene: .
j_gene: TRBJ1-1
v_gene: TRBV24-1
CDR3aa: CATSAAITEAFF
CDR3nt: TGTGCCACCAGTGCCGCGATAACTGAAGCTTTCTTT

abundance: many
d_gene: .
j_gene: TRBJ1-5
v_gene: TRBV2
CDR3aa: CASRASGAPGNQPQHF
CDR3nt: TGTGCCAGCAGGGCCTCCGGGGCCCCGGGCAATCAGCCCCAGCATTTT

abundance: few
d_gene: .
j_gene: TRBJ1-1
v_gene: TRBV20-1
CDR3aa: CSAPVPGTNTEAFF
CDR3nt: TGCAGTGCCCCGGTTCCCGGGACCAACACTGAAGCTTTCTTT

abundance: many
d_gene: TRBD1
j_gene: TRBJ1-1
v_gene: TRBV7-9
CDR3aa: CASSSQGKAFF
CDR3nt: TGTGCCAGCAGCTCACAGGGGAAAGCTTTCTTT

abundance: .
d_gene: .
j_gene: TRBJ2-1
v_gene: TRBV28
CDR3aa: CASSPLGDNNEQFF
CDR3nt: TGTGCCAGCAGTCCCCTTGGAGATAACAATGAGCAGTTCTTC

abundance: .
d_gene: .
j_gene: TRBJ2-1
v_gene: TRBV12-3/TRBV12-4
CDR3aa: CASSYHIQGEFF
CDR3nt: TGTGCCAGCAGTTACCATATCCAAGGGGAGTTCTTC

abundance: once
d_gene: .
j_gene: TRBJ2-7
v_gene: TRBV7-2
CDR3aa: CASSLERASYEQYF
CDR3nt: TGTGCCAGCAGCCTGGAACGGGCTTCCTACGAGCAGTACTTC

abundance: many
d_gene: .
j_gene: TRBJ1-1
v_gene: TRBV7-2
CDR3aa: CASSLVPERLRSMNTEAFF
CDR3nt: TGTGCCAGCAGCTTAGTGCCCGAACGGCTGCGATCGATGAACACTGAAGCTTTCTTT

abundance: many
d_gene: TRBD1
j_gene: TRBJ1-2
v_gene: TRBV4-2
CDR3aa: CASSQGIRGPYGYTF
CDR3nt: TGTGCCAGCAGCCAGGGGATCAGGGGGCCCTATGGCTACACCTTC

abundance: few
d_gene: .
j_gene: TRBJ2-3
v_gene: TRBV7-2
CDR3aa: CASSSVPGRRDTQYF
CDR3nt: TGTGCCAGCAGCTCCGTCCCGGGACGGCGAGATACGCAGTATTTT

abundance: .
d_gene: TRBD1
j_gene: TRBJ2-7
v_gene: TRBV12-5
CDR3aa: CASAWDRSYEQYF
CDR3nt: TGTGCTAGTGCCTGGGACAGGTCCTACGAGCAGTACTTC

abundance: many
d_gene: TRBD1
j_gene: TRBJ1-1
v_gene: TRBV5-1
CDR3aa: CASSLSTGGGNTEAFF
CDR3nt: TGCGCCAGCAGCTTGTCGACAGGGGGAGGAAACACTGAAGCTTTCTTT

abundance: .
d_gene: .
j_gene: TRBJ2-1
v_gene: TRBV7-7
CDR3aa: CASSLDMSSYNEQFF
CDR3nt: TGTGCCAGCAGCCTGGACATGAGCTCCTACAATGAGCAGTTCTTC

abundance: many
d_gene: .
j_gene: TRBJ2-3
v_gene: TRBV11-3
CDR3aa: CASSLGSVVTADTQYF
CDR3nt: TGTGCCAGCAGCTTAGGGTCGGTCGTAACGGCGGATACGCAGTATTTT

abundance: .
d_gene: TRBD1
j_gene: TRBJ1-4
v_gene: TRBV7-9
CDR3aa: CASSLSRQGEDEKLFF
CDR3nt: TGTGCCAGCAGCTTATCCCGACAGGGGGAGGATGAAAAACTGTTTTTT

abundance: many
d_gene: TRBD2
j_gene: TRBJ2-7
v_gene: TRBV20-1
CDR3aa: CSATPYSGGGYEQYF
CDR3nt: TGCAGTGCTACACCCTATAGCGGGGGAGGTTACGAGCAGTACTTC

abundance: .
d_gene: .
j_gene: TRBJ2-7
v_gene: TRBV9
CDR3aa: CASSLSWGGNYEQYF
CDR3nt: TGTGCCAGCAGCCTTAGCTGGGGAGGTAACTACGAGCAGTACTTC

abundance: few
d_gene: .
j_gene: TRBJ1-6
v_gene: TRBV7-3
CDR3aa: CASSLTGVNRNSPLHF
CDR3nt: TGTGCCAGCAGCTTAACTGGGGTGAATCGTAATTCACCCCTCCACTTT

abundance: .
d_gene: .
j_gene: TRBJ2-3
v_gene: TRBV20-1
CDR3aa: CSATRTDTQYF
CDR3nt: TGCAGTGCTACCCGCACAGATACGCAGTATTTT

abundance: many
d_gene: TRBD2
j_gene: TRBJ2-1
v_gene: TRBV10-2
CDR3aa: CASSEPHYDFSGDYNEQFF
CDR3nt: TGCGCCAGCAGTGAGCCGCACTACGATTTTAGCGGGGATTACAATGAGCAGTTCTTC

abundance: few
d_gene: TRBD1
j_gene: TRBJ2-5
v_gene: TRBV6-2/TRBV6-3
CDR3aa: CASARQGAFGTQYF
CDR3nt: TGTGCCAGCGCTAGACAGGGGGCCTTTGGGACCCAGTACTTC

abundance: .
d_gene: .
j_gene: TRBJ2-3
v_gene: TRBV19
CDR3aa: CASSIGPPRDPDTQYF
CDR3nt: TGTGCCAGTAGTATAGGTCCTCCCAGGGATCCAGATACGCAGTATTTT

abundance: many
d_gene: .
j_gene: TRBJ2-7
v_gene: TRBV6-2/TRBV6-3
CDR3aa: CASSSQARLGYEQYF
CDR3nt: TGTGCCAGCAGTTCACAGGCGCGCCTAGGATACGAGCAGTACTTC

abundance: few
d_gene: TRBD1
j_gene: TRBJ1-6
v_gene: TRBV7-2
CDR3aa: CASSLSGGKVSPLHF
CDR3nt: TGTGCCAGCAGCTTATCAGGGGGAAAGGTTTCACCCCTCCACTTT

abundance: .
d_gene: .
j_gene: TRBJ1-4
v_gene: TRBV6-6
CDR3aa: CASTDSNEKLFF
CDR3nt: TGTGCCAGCACGGACAGCAATGAAAAACTGTTTTTT

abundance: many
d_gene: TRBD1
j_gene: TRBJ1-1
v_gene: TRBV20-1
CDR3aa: CCPGTGISMNTEAFF
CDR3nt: TGCTGCCCCGGGACAGGGATTTCAATGAACACTGAAGCTTTCTTT

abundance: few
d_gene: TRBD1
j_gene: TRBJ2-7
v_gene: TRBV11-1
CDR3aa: CASSLTGVATYEQYF
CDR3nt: TGTGCCAGCAGCCTTACAGGGGTGGCCACCTACGAGCAGTACTTC

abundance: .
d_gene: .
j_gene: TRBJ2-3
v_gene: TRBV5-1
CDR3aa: CASRTASSVTDTQYF
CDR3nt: TGCGCCAGCAGGACAGCCTCCTCCGTCACAGATACGCAGTATTTT

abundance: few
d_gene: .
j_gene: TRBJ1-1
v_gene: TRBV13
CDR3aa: CASSAGRSNTEAFF
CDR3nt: TGTGCCAGCAGCGCCGGACGGTCAAACACTGAAGCTTTCTTT

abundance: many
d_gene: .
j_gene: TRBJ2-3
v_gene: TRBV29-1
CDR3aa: CSVWKRDTQYF
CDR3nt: TGCAGCGTTTGGAAGAGAGATACGCAGTATTTT

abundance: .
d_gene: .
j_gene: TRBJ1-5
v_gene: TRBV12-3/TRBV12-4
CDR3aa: CASSKLQGEQPQHF
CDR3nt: TGTGCCAGCAGCAAACTCCAAGGGGAGCAGCCCCAGCATTTT

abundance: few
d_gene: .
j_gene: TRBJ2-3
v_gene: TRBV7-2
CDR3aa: CASSSSSGHITDTQYF
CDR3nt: TGTGCCAGCAGCTCGTCTTCGGGACACATCACAGATACGCAGTATTTT

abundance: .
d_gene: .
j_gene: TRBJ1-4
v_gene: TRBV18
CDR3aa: CASSPRRLGGSEKLFF
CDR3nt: TGTGCCAGCTCACCCCGCCGCCTGGGAGGAAGTGAAAAACTGTTTTTT

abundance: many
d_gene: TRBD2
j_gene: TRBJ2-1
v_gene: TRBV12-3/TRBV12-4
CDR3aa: CASSHSGGGYNEQFF
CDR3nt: TGTGCCAGCAGTCATAGCGGGGGGGGATACAATGAGCAGTTCTTC

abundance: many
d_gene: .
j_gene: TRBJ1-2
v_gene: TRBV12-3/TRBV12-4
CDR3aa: CASSSGGFGGYTF
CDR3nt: TGTGCCAGCAGTTCGGGGGGATTCGGTGGCTACACCTTC